Listed here is a single TCR beta chain. The data stem from a study of blood T cell repertoires in COVID-19. Across the whole study: Samples taken during acute and convalescent COVID-19 were collected in the United States, Italy and Spain. Nucleic acid was either cDNA or gDNA, and it came from T cells, B-cell-depleted T cells, or PBMCs.

The CDR3 length is 17 residues. V was cut by 2 bases and J by 4 bases, with 18 bases left in between. Germline CDR1 is SGDLS and CDR2 is YYNGEE. In the authors' workflow: Nucleated cell counts were estimated from reference gene primer amplification. Some clones are missing from TCRdb's copy, which holds only in-frame ones; the method was immunoSEQ multiplex PCR. That table furnishes V, J and clone size, whereas the DNA furnished D and trimming. The sample records hundreds of thousands of clones, 87% being singletons. Source material: peripheral blood. The origin of this receptor is a man aged 18-30 years with active or convalescent COVID-19. This chain uses TRBV9 with TRBJ2-2; TRBD2 might be the D (5 bases). The CDR3: CASSVGSGPAGTGELFF. The CDR3 DNA follows: TGTGCCAGCAGCGTTGGTTCCGGGCCGGCGGGCACCGGGGAGCTGTTTTTT.